These 7 T cell receptor beta chains came from one sample sequenced in a study of T cells in Graves' hyperthyroidism and ophthalmopathy. RNA transcripts were the template for amplifying TCR beta CDR3 regions. Researchers ran a first-round RT-PCR on the TCR CDR3 using the HTBI primer set. A single record per CDR3 protein comes from TCRdb applying MiXCR to the multiplex PCR reads. Here the sample spans some 510,000 distinct CDR3 sequences, around 21% being singletons. The sequenced sample consisted of blood. The source is a man between 18 and 29 years old with Graves' hyperthyroidism.

V gene TRBV7-9 combines with J gene TRBJ2-7, with 7 positions matching TRBD1. The CDR3 sequence is 15 residues long. V lost 2 bases and J lost 4; bases outside the gene matches: 8. The germline CDR1 and CDR2 sequences are SEHNR and FQNEAQ (reference sequence). The CDR3 bases are TGTGCCAGCAGCTTAAGGGGACAGAAGAGGTACGAGCAGTACTTC. This encodes CASSLRGQKRYEQYF.

This clonotype was found many times. The chain uses TRBV28 and TRBJ1-5; D might be TRBD1 (6 bases). The CDR3 has 12 amino acids. Trimming removed 7 bases from V and 8 bases from J, with 12 bases in between. Germline-derived CDR1 and CDR2 are MDHEN and SYDVKM. The CDR3 DNA follows: TGTGCCAGCACCAGGGGCGGCGAGCCCCAGCATTTT. Protein sequence: CASTRGGEPQHF.

This clonotype appeared many times. The CDR3 reads CSVTPLTGSGANVLTF. CDR3 nucleotides: TGCAGCGTCACCCCCCTGACCGGGTCCGGGGCCAACGTCCTGACTTTC. The V and J genes are TRBV29-1 and TRBJ2-6; D not resolved. Trimming removed 6 bases at V and 4 bases at J, with 19 bases between. The CDR3 runs 16 residues. CDR1 and CDR2 from the germline V gene are SQVTM and ANQGSEA.

This clonotype was observed at least ten times. The chain has TRBV27 and TRBJ2-1; either TRBD1 or TRBD2 may supply D (5 bases each). V shed 4 bases and J shed 15 bases, with 19 bases lying between them. Germline V gene data show CDR1 as MNHEY and CDR2 as SMNVEV (reference sequence). CDR3 length equals 13 residues. The CDR3 is CASSSPPGTLPFF. In DNA form, the CDR3 reads TGTGCCAGCAGTTCGCCCCCCGGGACCCTGCCGTTCTTC.

This clonotype was seen more than once but under ten times. The chain uses TRBV19 and TRBJ2-5; maybe TRBD1 (6 bases). V gave up 8 bases and J gave up 2 bases, with 12 bases separating them. This CDR3 contains 13 residues. Germline CDR1 and CDR2: LNHDA and SQIVND (reference sequence). DNA for the CDR3: TGTGCCAGTGGTTCGACAGGTCAAGAGACCCAGTACTTC. This translates into CASGSTGQETQYF.

This clonotype was seen at least ten times. The CDR3, as DNA: TGCAGTGCTGTACCGGGACTAGCGGCTGCCTACGAGCAGTACTTC. This gives the protein CSAVPGLAAAYEQYF. This chain connects TRBV20-1 to TRBJ2-7, with 11 bases matching TRBD2. The CDR3 sequence is 15 residues long. V gave up 5 bases and J gave up 2 bases; unmatched junction bases: 8. Germline V gives CDR1 DFQATT, CDR2 SNEGSKA (reference sequence).

Points on this clonotype: The conserved closing phenylalanine or tryptophan is absent in this CDR3, likely reflecting a read error. The V gene is TRBV5-4, the J gene TRBJ1-2; TRBD1 agrees at 7 bases. The V and J ends lost 0 bases and 4 bases, in that order; junction bases with no gene match: 3. Germline CDR1 reads SGHNT; CDR2 reads YYREEE (reference sequence). The CDR3 contains 14 residues. In nucleotides, the CDR3 is TGTGCCAGCAGCTTGGCGGGACAGCCCTATGGCTACACCGTC. This gives the protein CASSLAGQPYGYTV.